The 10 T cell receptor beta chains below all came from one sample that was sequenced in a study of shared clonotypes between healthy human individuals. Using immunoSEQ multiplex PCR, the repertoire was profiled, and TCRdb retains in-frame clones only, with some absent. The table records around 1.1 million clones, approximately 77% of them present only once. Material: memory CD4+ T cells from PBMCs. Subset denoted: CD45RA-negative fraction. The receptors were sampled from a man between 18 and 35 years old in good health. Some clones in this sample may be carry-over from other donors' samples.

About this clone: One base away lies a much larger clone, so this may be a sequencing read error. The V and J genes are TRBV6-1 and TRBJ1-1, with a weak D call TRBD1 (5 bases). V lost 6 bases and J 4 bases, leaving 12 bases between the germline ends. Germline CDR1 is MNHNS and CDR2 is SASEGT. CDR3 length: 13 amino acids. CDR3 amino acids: CASRDTGCTEAFF. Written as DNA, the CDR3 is TGTGCCAGCAGGGACACGGGATGCACTGAAGCTTTCTTT.

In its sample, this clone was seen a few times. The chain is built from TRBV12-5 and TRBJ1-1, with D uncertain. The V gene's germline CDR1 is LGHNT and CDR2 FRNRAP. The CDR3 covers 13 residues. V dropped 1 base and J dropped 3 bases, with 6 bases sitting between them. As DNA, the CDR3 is TGTGCTAGTGGTTTGGGACCCGACACTGAAGCTTTCTTT. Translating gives CASGLGPDTEAFF.

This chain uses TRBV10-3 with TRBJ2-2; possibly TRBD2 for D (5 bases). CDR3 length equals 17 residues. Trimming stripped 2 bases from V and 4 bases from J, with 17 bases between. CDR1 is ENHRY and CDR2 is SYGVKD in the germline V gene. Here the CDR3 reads CAISELRVGAGTGELFF. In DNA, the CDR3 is TGTGCCATCAGTGAGCTGCGGGTTGGAGCAGGCACCGGGGAGCTGTTTTTT.

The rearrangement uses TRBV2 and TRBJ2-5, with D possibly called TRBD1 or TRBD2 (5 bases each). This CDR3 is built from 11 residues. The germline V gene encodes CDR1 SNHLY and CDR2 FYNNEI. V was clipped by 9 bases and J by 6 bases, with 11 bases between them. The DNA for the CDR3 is TGTGCCAGTAGGGACGGGCAGACCCAGTACTTC. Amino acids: CASRDGQTQYF.

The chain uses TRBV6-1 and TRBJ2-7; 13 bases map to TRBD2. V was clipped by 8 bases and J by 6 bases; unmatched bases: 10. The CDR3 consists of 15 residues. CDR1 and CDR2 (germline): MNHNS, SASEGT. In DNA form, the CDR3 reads TGTGCCAGCGCCTCCGGGACTAGCGGGATTCGCGAGCAGTACTTC. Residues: CASASGTSGIREQYF.

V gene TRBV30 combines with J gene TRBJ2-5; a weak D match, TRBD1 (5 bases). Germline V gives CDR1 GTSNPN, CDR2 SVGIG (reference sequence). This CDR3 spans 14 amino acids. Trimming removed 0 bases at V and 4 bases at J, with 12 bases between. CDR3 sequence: CAWSVADTGETQYF. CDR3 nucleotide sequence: TGTGCCTGGAGTGTCGCGGACACGGGAGAGACCCAGTACTTC.

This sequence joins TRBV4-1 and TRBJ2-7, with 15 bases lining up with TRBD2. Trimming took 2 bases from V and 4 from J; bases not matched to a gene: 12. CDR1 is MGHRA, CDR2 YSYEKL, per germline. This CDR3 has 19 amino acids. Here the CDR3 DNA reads TGCGCCAGCAGCCAACCAGGACTAGCGGGAGGGCCCCTACTATACGAGCAGTACTTC. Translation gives CASSQPGLAGGPLLYEQYF.

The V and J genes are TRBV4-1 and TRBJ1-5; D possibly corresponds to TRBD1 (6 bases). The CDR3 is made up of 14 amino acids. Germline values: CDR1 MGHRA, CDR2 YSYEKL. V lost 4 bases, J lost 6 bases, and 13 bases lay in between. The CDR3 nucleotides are TGCGCCAGCAGCCGATTACAGGGTAGTCAGCCCCAGCATTTT. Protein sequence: CASSRLQGSQPQHF.

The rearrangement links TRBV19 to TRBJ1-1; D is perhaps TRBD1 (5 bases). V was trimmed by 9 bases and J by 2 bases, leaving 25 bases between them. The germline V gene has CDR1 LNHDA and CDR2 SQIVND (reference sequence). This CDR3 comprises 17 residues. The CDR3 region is CASRTRAQDNVNTEAFF. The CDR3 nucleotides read TGTGCCAGCAGGACACGGGCCCAGGATAATGTAAACACTGAAGCTTTCTTT.

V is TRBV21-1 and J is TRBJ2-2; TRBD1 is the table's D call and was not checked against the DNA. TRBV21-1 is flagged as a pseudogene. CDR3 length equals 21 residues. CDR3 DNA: TGTGCCAGCAGCCTGCTAGGCCTCCGTGAGGGACAGGGGGCGGGCACCGGGGAGCTGTTTTTT. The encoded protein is CASSLLGLREGQGAGTGELFF.